This TCR beta chain was observed in a study of shared clonotypes between healthy human individuals (dated by TCRdb to 2020 to 2021). As for the study more broadly: A couple of women and three men aged 18 to 49 years were included in the cohort. For each donor, CD4 naive and CD4 memory were each run on three plates, CD8 naive on two plates, and CD8 memory on one plate. Blood TCR repertoires of 5 or 6 healthy adults were deeply sequenced to estimate repertoire size and the extent of clonotype sharing between individuals. Libraries were prepared and TCR repertoires were sequenced by different laboratories using diverse techniques, in order to increase sequencing depth and limit assay-specific biases. Each donor's leukapheresis produced roughly between about 0.8 and 10 billion PBMCs. Findings and caveats that apply to the study as a whole: Naive subsets generally had larger estimated clonotype richness than memory subsets did. Pairwise subsampling indicated that sequencing depth was expected to affect the degree of clonotype sharing among donors. Even with the large sequencing depth, rarefaction of the sorted-subset datasets indicated that sequencing was incomplete. Higher generation probabilities were observed for clonotypes shared by all four sorted-subset donors than for non-shared clonotypes. Sampling was limited to blood, and TCR repertoires in tissue likely differ from TCR repertoires in blood. About 5% of naive CD4, 3.5% of naive CD8, approximately 2% of memory CD4, and about 0.4% of memory CD8 clonotypes were shared across several donors. The small number of donors limited the genetic and exposure-history diversity represented.

Using the deep immunoSEQ assay, TCR CDR3 regions were amplified from genomic DNA by multiplex PCR. For each cell subset, the extracted genomic DNA was distributed evenly across all wells of several immunoSEQ 96-well plates, and each plate served as one replicate. For sorted subsets, roughly 200 ng of genomic DNA, equivalent to 25,000 to 35,000 T cell genomes, went into each replicate PCR. Purified libraries were quantified with a Qubit 3.0 fluorometer, sized on a Bioanalyzer 2100, and re-quantified with the KAPA Library Quantification kit. Every immunoSEQ 96-well plate was sequenced on a separate single-read 150-cycle Illumina NextSeq 550 flow cell. On the study's bioinformatics: The immunoSEQ output contained only junctional sequences without quality scores, so filtering could not match that applied to full-length reads. Sequences were annotated with PyIR, a Python wrapper for IgBLAST v1.9, and V/J genes and CDR3 were assigned using IMGT germline references. Reads with weak V/J assignments (E-value above 1e-6), missing CDR3, stop codons, out-of-frame junctions, or ambiguous translated residues were removed. A V3J clonotype was defined by an identical inferred V gene, J gene, and CDR3 amino acid sequence. To compute the percentage overlap between repertoires, the number of shared unique clonotypes was divided by the size of the smaller repertoire. Richness of each repertoire was evaluated using RTK rarefaction, the Chao1 estimator, and Recon v2.1 estimates of unobserved clonotypes. Generation probabilities were computed with OLGA for all TCRbeta clonotypes obtained by the gDNA method from several donors. This immuneACCESS table, as held by TCRdb, lists in-frame sequences with V and J called but not all clones. Of the missing ones, under half trace to an unresolved V gene in checked studies; the others have no known cause. Clonal size and the V and J genes are those of that table, whereas D and trimming came from the DNA. The sample has some 300,000 clones on record, 73% of them singletons. The ten largest clones add up to about 10% of the sample.

Healthy HIV-negative adults with no recently reported acute infections or vaccinations were included as donors. Only Caucasian adults living in Nashville, Tennessee, USA were represented among the donors. CD4+ T cells were enriched by magnetic negative selection; naive cells were then positively selected on CD45RA, and the negative fraction formed the memory subset. Blood was collected by leukapheresis, and PBMCs were isolated by Ficoll-Histopaque density gradient centrifugation and then cryopreserved in liquid nitrogen vapor phase. Analytical flow cytometry was used to check the purity and quantity of each magnetically sorted T cell population. From each sorted fraction, genomic DNA was isolated and quantified by UV absorbance on a Nanodrop 2000c. CDR1 and CDR2, per the germline V gene, are SGHTA and FQGTGA. From the cysteine up to the phenylalanine, the CDR3 has a length of 14 residues. The CDR3 DNA has 42 bases and is translated from base 1. After removal of 1 base from V and 8 bases from J, the junction retains 5 bases not matched to a gene.

The sample holds a few counts of this clone. No antigen is known for it. No per-base quality is available; no much larger clone lies one base away. Specimen: memory CD4+ T cells sorted from blood. The cell subset or site tag for this specimen amounts to: CD45RA-negative fraction. The chain is made from TRBV7-3 and TRBJ2-1, with 7 junctional bases fitting TRBD1. This sequence originates from a man in his thirties or forties in good health. The CDR3 reads as follows: CASSLIQGVDEQFF. At the DNA level, the sequence is TGTGCCAGCAGCTTAATCCAGGGGGTGGATGAGCAGTTCTTC.